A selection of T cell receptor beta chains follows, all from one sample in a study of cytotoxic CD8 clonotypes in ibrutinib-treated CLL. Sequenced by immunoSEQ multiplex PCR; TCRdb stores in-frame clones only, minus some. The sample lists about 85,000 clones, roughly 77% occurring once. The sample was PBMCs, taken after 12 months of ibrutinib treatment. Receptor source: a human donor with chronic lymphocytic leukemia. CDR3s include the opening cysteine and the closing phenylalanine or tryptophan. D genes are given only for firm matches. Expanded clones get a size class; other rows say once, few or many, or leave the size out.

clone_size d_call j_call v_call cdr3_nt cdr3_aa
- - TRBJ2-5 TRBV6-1 TGTGCCGGCAGGGGAGAAGAGACCCAGTACTTC CAGRGEETQYF
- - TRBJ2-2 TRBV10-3 TGTGCCACCCAGTCAGCGAACACCGGGGAGCTGTTTTTT CATQSANTGELFF
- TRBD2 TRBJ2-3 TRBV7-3 TGTGCCAGCAGCTCCACTAGCGGACTTGATACGCAGTATTTT CASSSTSGLDTQYF
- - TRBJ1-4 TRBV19 TGTGCCAGTAGTAGAAGGACGAAGGACCTTAATGAAAAACTGTTTTTT CASSRRTKDLNEKLFF
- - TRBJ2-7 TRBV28 TGTGCCAGCAGTTCCCCCCGCGAGCAGTACTTC CASSSPREQYF
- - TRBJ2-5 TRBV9 TGTGCCAGCAGCGCCGAGGGGGAGACCCAGTACTTC CASSAEGETQYF
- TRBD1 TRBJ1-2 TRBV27 TGTGCCAGCGGAACAGGGGGCTATGGCTACACCTTC CASGTGGYGYTF
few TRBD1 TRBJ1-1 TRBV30 TGTGCCGGTCCTCGGGACAGGGGCCGAAACACTGAAGCTTTCTTT CAGPRDRGRNTEAFF
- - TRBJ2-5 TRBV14 TGTGCCAGCAGCCAGTCGCGGGGTCTAGAGACCCAGTACTTC CASSQSRGLETQYF
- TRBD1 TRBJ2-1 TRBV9 TGTGCCAGCAGCGTAGTTCCGCGACAGGGGGACAATGAGCAGTTCTTC CASSVVPRQGDNEQFF
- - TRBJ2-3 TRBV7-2 TGTGCCAGCAGCTTAAATGCCGTGCCGGCTACGCAGTATTTT CASSLNAVPATQYF
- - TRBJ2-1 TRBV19 TGTGCCAGTACCCTCGGGTGGGGGGCTGGGAATGAGCAGTTCTTC CASTLGWGAGNEQFF
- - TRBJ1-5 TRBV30 TGTGCCTGGAGTCCCCAGGGCCCTAATCAGCCCCAGCATTTT CAWSPQGPNQPQHF
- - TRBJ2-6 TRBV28 TGTGCCAGCAGTTTATCCAGAGCTGGGGCCAACGTCCTGACTTTC CASSLSRAGANVLTF
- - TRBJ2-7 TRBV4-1 TGCGCCAGCAGCCAAGAGTGGGACGGTCCCTACGAGCAGTACTTC CASSQEWDGPYEQYF
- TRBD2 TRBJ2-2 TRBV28 TGTGCCAGCAGGACTAGCGGGGGTGATGGCACCGGGGAGCTGTTTTTT CASRTSGGDGTGELFF
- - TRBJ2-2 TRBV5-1 TGCGCCAGCAGCTTGGGGGCAGACTCGAACACCGGGGAGCTGTTTTTT CASSLGADSNTGELFF
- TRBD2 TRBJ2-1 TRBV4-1 TGCGCCAGCAGCCAAGATTTGGGGCTAGCGGAACTAGGGCATGAGCAGTTCTTC CASSQDLGLAELGHEQFF
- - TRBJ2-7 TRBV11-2 TGTGCCAGCAGCCCGCGGAGGGGGCCGATCTACGAGCAGTACTTC CASSPRRGPIYEQYF
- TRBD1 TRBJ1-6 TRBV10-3 TGTGCCATCAGTCCGCGGACAGGGGACAATTCACCCCTCCACTTT CAISPRTGDNSPLHF
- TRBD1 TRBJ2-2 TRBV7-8 TGTGCCACCTGGGACAGGAGTGCCGGGGAGCTGTTTTTT CATWDRSAGELFF
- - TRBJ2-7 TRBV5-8 TGTGCCAGCAGCTTGGGTGACTACGAGCAGTACTTC CASSLGDYEQYF
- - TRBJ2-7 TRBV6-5 TGTGCCACCGACACGGTCTCCTACGAGCAGTACTTC CATDTVSYEQYF
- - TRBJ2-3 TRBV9 TGTGCCAGCAGCGTAGTGCCACACAAAGCAGATACGCAGTATTTT CASSVVPHKADTQYF
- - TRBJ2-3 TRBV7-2 TGTGCCAGCAGGCTGTGGCAGGGCTCAGATACGCAGTATTTT CASRLWQGSDTQYF
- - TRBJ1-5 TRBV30 TGTGCCTGGACAGGGTCAGGGGCACGAGGGTCTCAGCCCCAGCATTTT CAWTGSGARGSQPQHF
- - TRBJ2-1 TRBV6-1 TGTGCCAGCAGTGAAATGGCAGGGCCCCACAATGAGCAGTTCTTC CASSEMAGPHNEQFF
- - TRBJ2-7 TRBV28 TGTGCCAGCAGTTTTAGGGGGCGCCGCGGGGACGAGCAGTACTTC CASSFRGRRGDEQYF
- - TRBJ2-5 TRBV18 TGTGCCAGCTCACCATTAGCGGAGGGAGAGACCCAGTACTTC CASSPLAEGETQYF
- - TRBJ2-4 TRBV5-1 TGCGCCAGCAGCTTGGAGGGGGCCAAAAACATTCAGTACTTC CASSLEGAKNIQYF
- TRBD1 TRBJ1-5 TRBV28 TGTGCCAGCAGTGGGACAGGGGCGGTTAATCAGCCCCAGCATTTT CASSGTGAVNQPQHF
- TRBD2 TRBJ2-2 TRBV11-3 TGTGCCAGCAGCCCAGGACTAGCGACACGGGGGGAGCTGTTTTTT CASSPGLATRGELFF
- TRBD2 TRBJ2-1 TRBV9 TGTGCCAGCAGCGTGGGGACTAGCGGGAGTGGTGAGCAGTTCTTC CASSVGTSGSGEQFF
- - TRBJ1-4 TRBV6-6 TGTGCCAGCAGTCCCCGGACAGACTATAATGAAAAACTGTTTTTT CASSPRTDYNEKLFF
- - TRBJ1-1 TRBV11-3 TGTGCCAGCAGCCTAGGGGGTTGGAGCACTGAAGCTTTCTTT CASSLGGWSTEAFF
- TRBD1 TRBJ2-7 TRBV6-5 TGTGCCAGCAGCCCCGCGACAGGGGGCTACGAGCAGTACTTC CASSPATGGYEQYF
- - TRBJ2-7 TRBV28 TGTGCCAGCGGGTTCGGTAAACACCTCTACGAGCAGTACTTC CASGFGKHLYEQYF
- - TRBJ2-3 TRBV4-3 TGCGCCAGCAGCCAAGACCGACGGCGACGCACAGATACGCAGTATTTT CASSQDRRRRTDTQYF
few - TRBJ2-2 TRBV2 TGTGCCAGCAGTAGGCCGCTTACCGGGGAGCTGTTTTTT CASSRPLTGELFF
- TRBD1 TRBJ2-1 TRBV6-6 TGTGCCAGCCACAGGGGACACCCCGGGGATGAGCAGTTCTTC CASHRGHPGDEQFF
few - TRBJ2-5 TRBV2 TGTGCCAGCAGTACCCGCCAAGAGACCCAGTACTTC CASSTRQETQYF
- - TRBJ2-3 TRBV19 TGTGCCAGTAGTATAGATCCCGGCCCCCGGACCGCAGATACGCAGTATTTT CASSIDPGPRTADTQYF
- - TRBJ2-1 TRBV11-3 TGTGCCAGCAGCCCCGGAGGCTATGAGCAGTTCTTC CASSPGGYEQFF
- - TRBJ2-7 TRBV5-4 TGTGCCAGCAGCTTGGGGGGCCTTGGGGGCGCGGGTTACGAGCAGTACTTC CASSLGGLGGAGYEQYF
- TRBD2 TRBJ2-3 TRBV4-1 TGCGCCAGCAGCCATGGACTTGGGGGGGCAGATACGCAGTATTTT CASSHGLGGADTQYF
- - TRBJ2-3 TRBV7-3 TGTGCCAGCAGCCAGACTAGTGAGAGCACAGATACGCAGTATTTT CASSQTSESTDTQYF
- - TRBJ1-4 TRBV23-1 TGCGCCAGCAGTCGATGTGGGGGGGGCTGTAATGAAAAACTGTTTTTT CASSRCGGGCNEKLFF
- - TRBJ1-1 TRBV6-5 TGTGCCAGCAGTTACCTGGGTAGAGAAGCTTTCTTT CASSYLGREAFF
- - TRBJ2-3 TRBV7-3 TGTGCCAGCAGCTCACCTGGGAGCGGAGGTACGCAGTATTTT CASSSPGSGGTQYF
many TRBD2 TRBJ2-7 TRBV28 TGTGCCAGCAGACCCCCGACTAGCGGGGTTGGCGAGCAGTACTTC CASRPPTSGVGEQYF
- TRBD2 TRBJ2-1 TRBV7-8 TGTGCCAGCAGCCCACTTACCGGGACTAGCGGACTCAATGAGCAGTTCTTC CASSPLTGTSGLNEQFF
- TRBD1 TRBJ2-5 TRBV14 TGTGCCAGCAGCCAAGATCGGACAGGGGGGGAGACCCAGTACTTC CASSQDRTGGETQYF
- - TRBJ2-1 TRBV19 TGTGCCAGTACCTCAGGGGCGGGGGCCTACAATGAGCAGTTCTTC CASTSGAGAYNEQFF
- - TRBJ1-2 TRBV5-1 TGCGCCAGCAGCCCGGGGACCTATGGCTACACCTTC CASSPGTYGYTF
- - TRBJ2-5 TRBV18 TGTGCCAGCTCACCGTGGGGGGACTCCGAGACCCAGTACTTC CASSPWGDSETQYF
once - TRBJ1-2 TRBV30 TGTGCCTGCGGAGGGGGGGGATATGGCTACACCTTC CACGGGGYGYTF
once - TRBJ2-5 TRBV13 TGTGCCAGCAGCCCTGACAGGCCTGTAGGACAAGAGACCCAGTACTTC CASSPDRPVGQETQYF
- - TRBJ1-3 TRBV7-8 TGTGCCAGCAGCTTAAGCCCGAATACCATATATTTT CASSLSPNTIYF
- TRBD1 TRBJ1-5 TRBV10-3 TGTGCCATCAGTGAGTTGGGACAGCATCAGCCCCAGCATTTT CAISELGQHQPQHF